A single sample is the source of the 30 T cell receptor beta chains below, sequenced in a study of PD-1 blockade in mismatch repair-deficient tumors. Profiling relied on immunoSEQ multiplex PCR, and the TCRdb table lists in-frame clones only, not all of them. In the table there are roughly 40,000 clones, about 88% of which are singletons. The sample was peripheral blood, taken about 76 weeks after starting pembrolizumab. The origin of the receptors is an adult with mismatch repair-deficient cancer.

This chain uses TRBV5-4 with TRBJ1-1; a possible D gene is TRBD1 (5 bases). The ends were cut back, 5 bases at V and 2 bases at J, with 10 bases in the middle. In germline, CDR1 is SGHNT, CDR2 YYREEE (reference sequence). There are 13 residues in the CDR3. Written as DNA, the CDR3 is TGTGCCAGCAGATTTGACAGAAACACTGAAGCTTTCTTT. This gives the protein CASRFDRNTEAFF.

This chain joins TRBV28 and TRBJ2-7; 7 positions match TRBD1. In germline, CDR1 is MDHEN, CDR2 SYDVKM. After removal of 2 bases from V and 2 bases from J, the junction contained 9 bases not matched to a gene. CDR3 length: 16 residues. The CDR3 loop reads CASSLTSGTAPYEQYF. The CDR3, as DNA: TGTGCCAGCAGTTTAACTTCCGGGACAGCACCCTACGAGCAGTACTTC.

The rearrangement uses TRBV27 and TRBJ2-7; a possible D gene is TRBD2 (5 bases). This CDR3 contains 16 residues. Germline CDR1 and CDR2: MNHEY and SMNVEV (reference sequence). Trimming took 2 bases from V and 4 from J, leaving 18 bases between them. The CDR3 loop reads CASSLEGTAKFYEQYF. CDR3 nucleotide sequence: TGTGCCAGCAGTTTAGAGGGCACGGCAAAGTTTTACGAGCAGTACTTC.

This sequence joins TRBV4-1 and TRBJ2-7, with a weak D call TRBD2 (6 bases). This CDR3 has 13 residues. Germline CDR1 MGHRA, CDR2 YSYEKL. Trimming took off 4 bases at V and 5 bases at J, with 12 bases between the two ends. CDR3 DNA sequence: TGCGCCAGCAGCCGGCTAGCGAGTGACGAGCAGTACTTC. Residues: CASSRLASDEQYF.

The rearrangement joins TRBV29-1 to TRBJ2-1; a possible D gene is TRBD1 (5 bases). CDR3 length: 15 amino acids. Germline assignment: CDR1 SQVTM and CDR2 ANQGSEA. Trimming left V 8 bases short and J 7 bases short, with 24 bases between. CDR3 protein: CSYERIARGRNEQFF. In nucleotides, the CDR3 is TGCAGCTACGAACGAATAGCAAGGGGTAGAAATGAGCAGTTCTTC.

This clone occurred once. The V call is TRBV29-1, the J call TRBJ2-1; maybe TRBD2 (5 bases). The V end was cut by 7 bases, the J end by 1 base, with 14 bases between. Germline CDR1 is SQVTM and CDR2 is ANQGSEA. This CDR3 comprises 14 residues. CDR3 nucleotide sequence: TGCAGCGGAAAAGGCGGGTCGTCCTACAATGAGCAGTTCTTC. Its protein is CSGKGGSSYNEQFF.

V usage is TRBV25-1 and J usage is TRBJ2-7, with D unresolved. The CDR3 consists of 11 residues. The ends were cut back, 4 bases at V and 3 bases at J, with 4 bases in the middle. Germline CDR1 reads MGHDK; CDR2 reads SYGVNS. The CDR3 nucleotides are TGTGCCAGCAGTGGGTTCTACGAGCAGTACTTC. This sequence encodes CASSGFYEQYF.

This clone has a handful of counts. The chain has TRBV5-1 and TRBJ2-1; D is possibly TRBD1 or TRBD2 (6 bases each). With 1 base removed from V and 8 bases from J, the gap between germline ends came to 13 bases. CDR3 length equals 14 residues. Germline CDR1 SGHRS, CDR2 YFSETQ. CDR3 amino acids: CASSLYGGADEQFF. The CDR3 coding sequence is TGCGCCAGCAGCTTGTACGGGGGCGCGGATGAGCAGTTCTTC.

Of note for this clone: This sample includes further DNA sequences coding for the same CDR3. CDR3 bases: TGTGCCAGCAGCGCCGGGACAGCTTCCTACAATGAGCAGTTCTTC. Encoded protein: CASSAGTASYNEQFF. V gene TRBV9 combines with J gene TRBJ2-1, with 7 bases matching TRBD1. This CDR3 is 15 amino acids long. Per germline, CDR1 SGDLS and CDR2 YYNGEE. After removal of 3 bases from V and 1 base from J, the junction contained 4 bases not matched to a gene.

V gene TRBV6-1 combines with J gene TRBJ1-4; weak D call: TRBD1 (5 bases). Deletions cut 7 bases from V and 4 bases from J, with 13 bases between. The CDR3 totals 14 residues. The V gene's germline CDR1 is MNHNS and CDR2 SASEGT. CDR3 nucleotides: TGTGCCAGCATGCAGGGACGGGGTAATGAAAAACTGTTTTTT. Its protein is CASMQGRGNEKLFF.

V and J are TRBV19 and TRBJ1-2; TRBD1 matches 8 bases. The CDR3 loop spans 12 amino acids. CDR1 and CDR2 from the germline V gene are LNHDA and SQIVND (reference sequence). With 7 bases clipped from V and 4 bases from J, the junction kept 2 bases outside the gene matches. Written as DNA, the CDR3 is TGTGCCAGTACCGGGACAGGCTATGGCTACACCTTC. This encodes CASTGTGYGYTF.

The chain couples TRBV4-1 to TRBJ1-3; tentatively, D is TRBD1 (6 bases). Trimming left V 0 bases short and J 4 bases short, with 10 bases between. Germline V CDR1 and CDR2: MGHRA, YSYEKL. CDR3 length: 15 residues. CDR3 amino acids: CASSQDQGQGNTIYF. The CDR3 DNA sequence: TGCGCCAGCAGCCAAGATCAGGGGCAGGGAAACACCATATATTTT.

This rearrangement joins TRBV7-9 to TRBJ2-3; D is undetermined. Germline lookup yields CDR1 SEHNR and CDR2 FQNEAQ (reference sequence). The CDR3 has 12 residues. Between the trimmed V and J ends, which lost 5 bases and 4 bases, there was a span of 7 bases. CDR3 loop: CASSPTPDTQYF. DNA of the CDR3: TGTGCCAGCAGCCCCACTCCAGATACGCAGTATTTT. The full variable domain, completed using reference TRBV7-9 and TRBJ2-3, is DTGVSQNPRHKITKRGQNVTFRCDPISEHNRLYWYRQTLGQGPEFLTYFQNEAQLEKSRLLSDRFSAERPKGSFSTLEIQRTEQGDSAMYLCASSPTPDTQYFGPGTRLTVL.

A note on this clone: Other DNA sequences of this sample code for an identical CDR3. The CDR3 nucleotides are TGTGCCAGCAGCGCCCTCGCCGATACGCAGTATTTT. Protein: CASSALADTQYF. The V and J genes are TRBV9 and TRBJ2-3; D not certain. Trimming cost V 3 bases and J 6 bases, with 8 bases left between them. Looked up from germline, CDR1 is SGDLS and CDR2 is YYNGEE. The length of the CDR3 is 12 residues.

The rearrangement joins TRBV7-9 to TRBJ2-5; the D is unclear. V was trimmed by 0 bases and J by 5 bases, leaving 10 bases between them. The germline V gene has CDR1 SEHNR and CDR2 FQNEAQ (reference sequence). The CDR3 totals 14 residues. CDR3 loop: CASSLAGSQETQYF. The CDR3 DNA sequence: TGTGCCAGCAGCTTAGCCGGGTCTCAGGAGACCCAGTACTTC.

The chain carries TRBV11-2 and TRBJ2-7; D might be TRBD1 (5 bases). Trimming took off 4 bases at V and 1 base at J, with 14 bases between the two ends. The CDR3 contains 15 residues. Germline assignment: CDR1 SGHAT and CDR2 FQNNGV. The CDR3 DNA is TGTGCCAGCAGCTCAACCCAGGGCTGGTCCTACGAGCAGTACTTC. It translates to CASSSTQGWSYEQYF. Using reference TRBV11-2 and TRBJ2-7 for the parts outside the CDR3, the full variable domain is EAGVAQSPRYKIIEKRQSVAFWCNPISGHATLYWYQQILGQGPKLLIQFQNNGVVDDSQLPKDRFSAERLKGVDSTLKIQPAKLEDSAVYLCASSSTQGWSYEQYFGPGTRLTVT.

The chain couples TRBV13 to TRBJ2-1, with 14 bases fitting TRBD2. V lost 4 bases to trimming and J lost 3 bases; unmatched junction nucleotides: 5. This CDR3 spans 17 amino acids. The germline V gene encodes CDR1 PRHDT and CDR2 FYEKMQ (reference sequence). CDR3 bases: TGTGCCAGCAGCTACGGGACTAGCGGGAGCAACTACAATGAGCAGTTCTTC. It translates to CASSYGTSGSNYNEQFF.

The rearrangement uses TRBV27 and TRBJ2-6, with TRBD1 identical over 8 bases. Germline V lookup: CDR1 MNHEY, CDR2 SMNVEV (reference sequence). After removal of 3 bases from V and 1 base from J, the junction contained 8 bases not matched to a gene. The CDR3 consists of 18 residues. CDR3 in amino acids: CASSFGSRGRSGANVLTF. In DNA, the CDR3 is TGTGCCAGCAGTTTCGGCTCCAGGGGGCGATCTGGGGCCAACGTCCTGACTTTC.

In its sample, this clone was seen a few times. The CDR3 DNA sequence: TGTGCCAGCAGCCCTAGGTCGGCGGCGGGCTACACCTTC. Protein: CASSPRSAAGYTF. The chain recombines TRBV7-9 with TRBJ1-2; D is unclear. Trimming removed 5 bases from V and 8 bases from J, with 15 bases in between. Germline V lookup: CDR1 SEHNR, CDR2 FQNEAQ (reference sequence). The CDR3 extends over 13 amino acids. Supplemented by reference TRBV7-9 and TRBJ1-2, the full variable domain reads DTGVSQNPRHKITKRGQNVTFRCDPISEHNRLYWYRQTLGQGPEFLTYFQNEAQLEKSRLLSDRFSAERPKGSFSTLEIQRTEQGDSAMYLCASSPRSAAGYTFGSGTRLTVV.

The chain couples TRBV9 to TRBJ2-3; D not certain. Germline-derived CDR1 and CDR2 are SGDLS and YYNGEE. This CDR3 is 13 amino acids long. V was cut by 2 bases and J by 4 bases, with 8 bases left in between. The CDR3 DNA sequence: TGTGCCAGCAGCGTCGGGTCCCCAGATACGCAGTATTTT. It is translated as CASSVGSPDTQYF. Using reference TRBV9 and TRBJ2-3 for the parts outside the CDR3, the full variable domain is DSGVTQTPKHLITATGQRVTLRCSPRSGDLSVYWYQQSLDQGLQFLIQYYNGEERAKGNILERFSAQQFPDLHSELNLSSLELGDSALYFCASSVGSPDTQYFGPGTRLTVL.

The chain joins TRBV7-3 to TRBJ1-1; 8 bases fit TRBD1. CDR1 is SGHTA, CDR2 FQGTGA, per germline. V lost 3 bases, J lost 0 bases, and 0 bases stayed unmatched. This CDR3 comprises 14 residues. The CDR3 spells CASSLDRVNTEAFF. CDR3 nucleotides: TGTGCCAGCAGCTTGGACAGGGTGAACACTGAAGCTTTCTTT. The whole variable domain, remainder taken from reference TRBV7-3 and TRBJ1-1, is GAGVSQTPSNKVTEKGKYVELRCDPISGHTALYWYRQSLGQGPEFLIYFQGTGAADDSGLPNDRFFAVRPEGSVSTLKIQRTERGDSAVYLCASSLDRVNTEAFFGQGTRLTVV.

The chain recombines TRBV5-6 with TRBJ2-7, with D possibly being TRBD2 (5 bases). Trimming shortened V by 1 base and J by 0 bases, and 20 bases separated the two germline ends. The V gene's germline CDR1 is SGHDT and CDR2 YYEEEE. The CDR3 runs 18 residues. The CDR3 DNA reads as TGTGCCAGCAGCTTGTACTCTGGAGGTCGGATTAGCTCCTACGAGCAGTACTTC. Translated: CASSLYSGGRISSYEQYF.

The rearrangement joins TRBV7-9 to TRBJ2-2, with D tentatively TRBD1 or TRBD2 (5 bases each). V gave up 8 bases and J gave up 4 bases, with 11 bases separating them. This CDR3 region has 13 residues. The germline gives CDR1 SEHNR, CDR2 FQNEAQ (reference sequence). The CDR3 reads CASDFGTTGELFF. CDR3 bases: TGTGCCAGCGACTTCGGGACCACCGGGGAGCTGTTTTTT.

The chain is built from TRBV30 and TRBJ2-2; weak D call: TRBD2 (6 bases). The CDR3 loop spans 16 amino acids. Germline CDR1 GTSNPN, CDR2 SVGIG (reference sequence). Trimming removed 3 bases from V and 7 bases from J, with 21 bases in between. The CDR3 sequence is CAWRNRGRVGIGELFF. CDR3 bases: TGTGCCTGGAGAAATCGGGGGAGAGTAGGCATCGGGGAGCTGTTTTTT. Supplemented by reference TRBV30 and TRBJ2-2, the full variable domain reads SQTIHQWPATLVQPVGSPLSLECTVEGTSNPNLYWYRQAAGRGLQLLFYSVGIGQISSEVPQNLSASRPQDRQFILSSKKLLLSDSGFYLCAWRNRGRVGIGELFFGEGSRLTVL.

This chain links TRBV5-1 with TRBJ2-1; perhaps TRBD1 as D (5 bases). The CDR3 has 15 residues. Germline V gene sequence: CDR1 SGHRS, CDR2 YFSETQ. Deletions cut 2 bases from V and 5 bases from J, with 14 bases between. The CDR3 bases are TGCGCCAGCAGCTTCAGGGTGGGTTCCGACAATGAGCAGTTCTTC. Translating gives CASSFRVGSDNEQFF.

This chain links TRBV5-8 with TRBJ2-1, with TRBD1 identical over 8 bases. The CDR3 totals 15 residues. Looked up from germline, CDR1 is SGHTS and CDR2 is YDEGEE. The V segment lost 3 bases and the J segment 4 bases; nucleotides outside the gene matches: 6. The CDR3 region is CASSSGTGVYNEQFF. In nucleotides, the CDR3 is TGTGCCAGCAGCTCCGGGACAGGAGTATACAATGAGCAGTTCTTC.

The gene calls are TRBV11-2 and TRBJ2-1, with 9 bases fitting TRBD2. V lost 1 base, J lost 2 bases, and 3 bases stayed unmatched. The germline CDR1 and CDR2 sequences are SGHAT and FQNNGV. This CDR3 is built from 16 residues. Here the CDR3 reads CASSLGLAAAYNEQFF. As DNA, the CDR3 is TGTGCCAGCAGCTTAGGACTAGCGGCAGCCTACAATGAGCAGTTCTTC.

The chain joins TRBV21-1 to TRBJ1-5. TRBV21-1 is a documented pseudogene. The CDR3 contains 16 residues. The CDR3 DNA follows: TGTGCCAGCAGCAGGAAAACCCCCCGCGCCAATCAGCCCCAGCATTTT. Translating it yields CASSRKTPRANQPQHF.

The V call is TRBV7-6, the J call TRBJ2-2; possibly TRBD2 for D (6 bases). The V and J ends lost 4 bases and 1 base respectively, with 16 bases between them. Germline values: CDR1 SGHVS, CDR2 FNYEAQ. This CDR3 region has 17 residues. CDR3 region: CASSSSGESWNTGELFF. CDR3 DNA: TGTGCCAGCAGCTCGTCGGGGGAGTCTTGGAACACCGGGGAGCTGTTTTTT.

This clone was seen only once. The genes are TRBV11-2 and TRBJ1-2, with no clear D. V lost 4 bases to trimming and J lost 2 bases, with 14 bases between them. CDR3 length equals 15 residues. Germline V gene data show CDR1 as SGHAT and CDR2 as FQNNGV. The CDR3 is CASSSDRRENYGYTF. The CDR3 DNA reads TGTGCCAGCAGCTCGGACCGCCGGGAGAACTATGGCTACACCTTC.